A single sample gave rise to the 23 T cell receptor beta chains below, sequenced in a study of cytomegalovirus exposure and HLA in healthy donors. Primers included in the PCR were 60 Vbeta and 13 Jbeta primers. Clones were sequenced by immunoSEQ multiplex PCR, and TCRdb holds only the in-frame ones, with some missing. The data hold around 120,000 clones, with more than 60% observed a single time. The sequencing sample was made of PBMCs. Every receptor here comes from a man aged 30 to 39 in good health and CMV-seronegative.

The V and J genes are TRBV9 and TRBJ1-2; 10 bases are shared with TRBD1. The V and J ends lost 4 bases and 8 bases, in that order; junction bases with no gene match: 5. Germline V lookup: CDR1 SGDLS, CDR2 YYNGEE. CDR3 size: 13 residues. The CDR3 loop reads CASSPGTGDGYTF. The CDR3 DNA is TGTGCCAGCAGCCCCGGGACAGGGGACGGCTACACCTTC.

This chain joins TRBV5-1 and TRBJ1-1, with a possible D match to TRBD1 (5 bases). The CDR3 runs to 15 residues. Germline lookup yields CDR1 SGHRS and CDR2 YFSETQ. V was shortened by 1 base and J by 2 bases, with 12 bases between the two germline ends. CDR3 residues: CASSLYGGGNTEAFF. In DNA form, the CDR3 reads TGCGCCAGCAGCTTGTATGGGGGGGGAAACACTGAAGCTTTCTTT.

This sequence joins TRBV19 and TRBJ2-7; 9 bases map to TRBD1. The CDR3 has 17 amino acids. Germline CDR1 and CDR2: LNHDA and SQIVND (reference sequence). With 4 bases clipped from V and 0 bases from J, the junction kept 10 bases outside the gene matches. CDR3 coding DNA: TGTGCCAGTAGTAAACTACCGGGACAGGGACTCTCCTACGAGCAGTACTTC. It encodes CASSKLPGQGLSYEQYF.

V gene TRBV5-5 combines with J gene TRBJ2-3, with D hard to call. The CDR3 is made up of 14 amino acids. The germline V gene has CDR1 SGHKS and CDR2 YYEKEE (reference sequence). V was trimmed by 0 bases and J by 4 bases, leaving 9 bases between them. CDR3 protein: CASSLGDSADTQYF. CDR3 nucleotides: TGTGCCAGCAGCTTGGGCGACTCGGCAGATACGCAGTATTTT. Full variable domain (outside the CDR3, taken from reference TRBV5-5 and TRBJ2-3): DAGVTQSPTHLIKTRGQQVTLRCSPISGHKSVSWYQQVLGQGPQFIFQYYEKEERGRGNFPDRFSARQFPNYSSELNVNALLLGDSALYLCASSLGDSADTQYFGPGTRLTVL.

This chain's CDR3 is CAWRGNGQSSQPQHF. In DNA, the CDR3 is TGTGCCTGGAGAGGGAATGGACAAAGCTCTCAGCCCCAGCATTTT. V gene TRBV30 combines with J gene TRBJ1-5, with a weak D call TRBD1 (5 bases). Germline V CDR1 and CDR2: GTSNPN, SVGIG (reference sequence). V was pared by 3 bases and J by 6 bases, with 18 bases between. The CDR3 consists of 15 residues.

The chain employs TRBV27 and TRBJ2-5; unclear D gene. The J call is doubtful: the DNA matches TRBJ2-7 better. The germline CDR1 and CDR2 sequences are MNHEY and SMNVEV (reference sequence). The CDR3 has 13 amino acids. The CDR3 region has the DNA TGTGCCAGCAGACCCACCAACGCCTACGAGCAGTACTTC. Protein sequence: CASRPTNAYEQYF.

The chain links TRBV5-5 to TRBJ1-2, with no clear D. From germline, CDR1 is SGHKS and CDR2 YYEKEE (reference sequence). The CDR3 has 12 amino acids. Trimming stripped 0 bases from V and 9 bases from J, with 9 bases between. The DNA for the CDR3 is TGTGCCAGCAGCTTGGGTGAGGGAAGCTACACCTTC. Its translation is CASSLGEGSYTF.

The V gene is TRBV7-9, the J gene TRBJ1-2; 7 nucleotides match TRBD1. The germline V gene encodes CDR1 SEHNR and CDR2 FQNEAQ (reference sequence). J lost 2 bases, V lost 1 base, and 7 bases had no gene match. There are 16 residues in the CDR3. The CDR3 is CASSLGGTQGNYGYTF. The CDR3 DNA is TGTGCCAGCAGCTTAGGAGGGACACAGGGGAACTATGGCTACACCTTC.

CDR3 loop: CASSYSTGNYGYTF. The CDR3 nucleotides read TGTGCCAGCAGTTACTCGACAGGAAACTATGGCTACACCTTC. The chain employs TRBV6-5 and TRBJ1-2; perhaps TRBD1 as D (6 bases). V gave up 0 bases and J gave up 2 bases, with 7 bases separating them. The CDR3 is 14 residues long. Per the germline V gene, CDR1 is MNHEY and CDR2 is SVGAGI.

The chain is built from TRBV28 and TRBJ2-6, with D possibly TRBD2 on 6 matching bases. The CDR3 sequence is 15 residues long. Germline CDR1 reads MDHEN; CDR2 reads SYDVKM. Trimming pared 5 bases from V and 1 base from J, leaving 9 bases between. In DNA form, the CDR3 reads TGTGCCAGCAGTCTCGGGGGATCTGGGGCCAACGTCCTGACTTTC. Residues: CASSLGGSGANVLTF.

In this sample, this clone turned up a few times. V usage is TRBV28 and J usage is TRBJ2-1; the D gene is possibly TRBD1 (5 bases). This CDR3 has 14 residues. Between the trimmed V and J ends, which lost 5 bases and 10 bases, there was a span of 18 bases. Germline-derived CDR1 and CDR2 are MDHEN and SYDVKM. CDR3 sequence: CASSKGRVLREQFF. The CDR3 DNA reads as TGTGCCAGCAGTAAGGGCAGGGTCTTACGGGAGCAGTTCTTC.

V is TRBV11-2 and J is TRBJ1-6; possible D gene TRBD1, 5 bases. V was clipped by 1 base and J by 8 bases, with 9 bases between them. Germline-derived CDR1 and CDR2 are SGHAT and FQNNGV. This CDR3 is 14 amino acids long. CDR3 sequence reads: CASSLGQSYSPLHF. Written as DNA, the CDR3 is TGTGCCAGCAGCTTAGGACAGAGTTATTCACCCCTCCACTTT.

The rearrangement links TRBV27 to TRBJ2-1, with 9 bases matching TRBD1. Germline trimming cut 5 bases from V and 5 bases from J; bases unmatched to any gene: 13. The CDR3 contains 17 residues. The germline CDR1 and CDR2 sequences are MNHEY and SMNVEV (reference sequence). The CDR3 region is CASSPPGTGIPNNEQFF. The CDR3 coding sequence is TGTGCCAGCAGTCCGCCCGGGACAGGGATCCCGAACAATGAGCAGTTCTTC.

Written as DNA, the CDR3 is TGTGCCAGCTCACCAAGAGGTATCCAGGGGGCTATGAACACTGAAGCTTTCTTT. It specifies CASSPRGIQGAMNTEAFF. V usage is TRBV18 and J usage is TRBJ1-1; 8 bases are a match to TRBD1. The CDR3 length is 18 residues. Losses at the gene ends were 2 bases for V and 0 bases for J; bases not matched to a gene: 11. Per the germline V gene, CDR1 is KGHSH and CDR2 is LQKENI.

Only a few counts were recorded for this clone. The V call is TRBV9, the J call TRBJ1-2; D not certain. The germline V and J ends were trimmed by 0 bases and 2 bases, with 8 bases remaining between them. This CDR3 has 14 residues. Germline V CDR1 and CDR2: SGDLS, YYNGEE. The chain's CDR3 is CASSVAGRNYGYTF. The CDR3 region has the DNA TGTGCCAGCAGCGTAGCTGGCAGGAACTATGGCTACACCTTC.

The V and J genes are TRBV27 and TRBJ2-1, with TRBD2 identical over 11 bases. This CDR3 has 16 amino acids. The germline gives CDR1 MNHEY, CDR2 SMNVEV (reference sequence). The ends lost 6 bases at V and 4 bases at J; junction bases unmatched: 8. This CDR3 reads CASSPILAGGYNEQFF. The CDR3 DNA follows: TGTGCCAGCAGCCCTATTCTAGCGGGGGGATACAATGAGCAGTTCTTC.

This clone was counted a few times. The chain recombines TRBV25-1 with TRBJ2-5; unclear D gene. Trimming left V 2 bases short and J 5 bases short, with 12 bases between. CDR3 size: 14 residues. From germline, CDR1 is MGHDK and CDR2 SYGVNS. CDR3 bases: TGTGCCAGCAGTGAACTGGCCCGGGTGGAGACCCAGTACTTC. Translating gives CASSELARVETQYF.

In its sample, this clone was seen once. The chain has TRBV5-6 and TRBJ1-2; 8 bases map to TRBD1. The CDR3 covers 15 residues. Germline V gene lookup returns CDR1 SGHDT and CDR2 YYEEEE. Losses at the gene ends were 0 bases for V and 4 bases for J; bases not matched to a gene: 5. The CDR3 DNA reads as TGTGCCAGCAGCTTGGCAGGGGGCGATTTCTATGGCTACACCTTC. It translates to CASSLAGGDFYGYTF.

The gene calls are TRBV5-1 and TRBJ1-5, with D unclear. The CDR3 is 14 residues long. The V and J ends lost 0 bases and 9 bases respectively, with 13 bases between them. From germline, CDR1 is SGHRS and CDR2 YFSETQ. As DNA, the CDR3 is TGCGCCAGCAGCTTGGGAGGTCCCCGGGGGCCCCAGCATTTT. Residues: CASSLGGPRGPQHF.

The genes are TRBV27 and TRBJ2-7; tentatively, D is TRBD1 (5 bases). Germline V lookup: CDR1 MNHEY, CDR2 SMNVEV (reference sequence). Trimming pared 5 bases from V and 2 bases from J, leaving 10 bases between. This CDR3 contains 13 residues. CDR3 loop: CASSHTGTYEQYF. The CDR3 nucleotides read TGTGCCAGCAGTCACACAGGAACCTACGAGCAGTACTTC.

The V gene is TRBV4-1, the J gene TRBJ2-5, with 9 bases that match TRBD2. Germline-derived CDR1 and CDR2 are MGHRA and YSYEKL. Trimming at V came to 3 bases and at J to 2 bases, leaving 4 bases not matched to a gene. This CDR3 has 15 residues. This CDR3 is CASSHLTSGQETQYF. The CDR3, as DNA: TGCGCCAGCAGCCATTTGACTAGCGGTCAAGAGACCCAGTACTTC.

The chain employs TRBV7-7 and TRBJ2-2, with D possibly being TRBD1 (6 bases). The CDR3 contains 15 residues. CDR1 and CDR2 (germline): SSHAT, FNYEAQ (reference sequence). V lost 5 bases, J lost 3 bases, and 13 bases lay in between. The CDR3 region is CASSSRGVDTGELFF. As DNA, the CDR3 is TGTGCCAGCAGCAGCAGGGGTGTGGACACCGGGGAGCTGTTTTTT.

V gene TRBV10-3 combines with J gene TRBJ2-1; TRBD2 matches at 10 bases. This CDR3 has 15 amino acids. The germline V gene has CDR1 ENHRY and CDR2 SYGVKD. V lost 10 bases and J lost 8; bases outside the gene matches: 14. CDR3 sequence (DNA): TGTGCCACTCTCGCCACTAGCGGGATTGAGGATGAGCAGTTCTTC. Translated, it gives CATLATSGIEDEQFF.